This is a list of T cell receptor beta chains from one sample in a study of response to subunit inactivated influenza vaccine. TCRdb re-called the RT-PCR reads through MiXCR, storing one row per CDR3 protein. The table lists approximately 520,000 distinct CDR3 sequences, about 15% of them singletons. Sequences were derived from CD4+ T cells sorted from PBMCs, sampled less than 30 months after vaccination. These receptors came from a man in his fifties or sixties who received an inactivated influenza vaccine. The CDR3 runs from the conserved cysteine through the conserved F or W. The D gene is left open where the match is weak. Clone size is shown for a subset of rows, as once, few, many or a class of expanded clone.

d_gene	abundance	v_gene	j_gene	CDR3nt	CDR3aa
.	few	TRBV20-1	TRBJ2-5	TGCAGTGCTGAACCCCCGAACACTAAACAAGAGACCCAGTACTTC	CSAEPPNTKQETQYF
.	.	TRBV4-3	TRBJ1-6	TGCGCCAGCAGCCAACAAAACGGAGAACATTCACCCCTCCACTTT	CASSQQNGEHSPLHF
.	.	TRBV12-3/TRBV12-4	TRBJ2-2	TGTGCCAGCAGCCCCGGGGTCGGTCCCAGCGGGGAGCTGTTTTTT	CASSPGVGPSGELFF
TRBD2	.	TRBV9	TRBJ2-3	TGTGCCAGCAGCGTAGCAGCGGGGGTTAGCACAGATACGCAGTATTTT	CASSVAAGVSTDTQYF
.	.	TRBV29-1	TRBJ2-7	TGCAGCGTTGCTGTGTCGGGGGAAGAGCAGTACTTC	CSVAVSGEEQYF
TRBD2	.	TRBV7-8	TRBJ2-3	TGTGCCAGCAGCTTACCTAGCGGGATTGTGAATACGCAGTATTTT	CASSLPSGIVNTQYF
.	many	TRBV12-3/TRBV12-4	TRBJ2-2	TGTGCCAGCAGTTTCCGGGCGGGAGGGGAGCTGTTTTTT	CASSFRAGGELFF
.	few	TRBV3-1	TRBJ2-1	TGTGCCAGCAGCCTTCGAGACCTACCCTACAATGAGCAGTTCTTC	CASSLRDLPYNEQFF
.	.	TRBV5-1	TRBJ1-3	TGCGCCAGCAGCTTCGGACAGCAAGGAAACACCATATATTTT	CASSFGQQGNTIYF
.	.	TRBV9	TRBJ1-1	TGTGCCAGCAGCGTAGAAGGGCAGAACACTGAAGCTTTCTTT	CASSVEGQNTEAFF
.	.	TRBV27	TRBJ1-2	TGTGCCAGCAGCCTAACAGGGATTCACTATGGCTACACCTTC	CASSLTGIHYGYTF
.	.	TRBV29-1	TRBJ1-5	TGCAGCGTTTCAGGGGCGAATCAGCCCCAGCATTTT	CSVSGANQPQHF
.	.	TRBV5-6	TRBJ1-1	TGTGCCAGCAGCTTTATCCGGGCTTGGGAAACTGAAGCTTTCTTT	CASSFIRAWETEAFF
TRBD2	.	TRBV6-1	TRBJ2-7	TGTGCCAGCAGTGAGACTAGCGGGGGCATAGTGCAGTACTTC	CASSETSGGIVQYF
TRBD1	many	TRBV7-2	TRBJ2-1	TGTGCCAGCAGCTCGGACAGGGGTATACACAATGAGCAGTTCTTC	CASSSDRGIHNEQFF
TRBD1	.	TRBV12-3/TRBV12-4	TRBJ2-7	TGTGCCAGCAGTGATTACCTGGGACAGGCAACTACCTCCTACGAGCAGTACTTC	CASSDYLGQATTSYEQYF
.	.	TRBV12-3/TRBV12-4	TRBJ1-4	TGTGCCAGCAGTGGGAGGGGTTTACGCGAAAAACTGTTTTTT	CASSGRGLREKLFF
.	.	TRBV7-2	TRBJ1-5	TGTGCCAGCAGCCTAATGGGGCAGAGAGACAATCAGCCCCAGCATTTT	CASSLMGQRDNQPQHF
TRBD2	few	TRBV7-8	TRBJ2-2	TGTGCCAGCAGCTTAGGGGGTATAGCGGGAATTACCGGGGAGCTGTTTTTT	CASSLGGIAGITGELFF
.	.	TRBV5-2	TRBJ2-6	TGTGCCAGCAGCCCCCACCAGGCCAGAGTAGACCAGAAACCTCGCTCTGGGGCCAACGTCCTGACTTTC	CASSPHQARVDQKPRSGANVLTF
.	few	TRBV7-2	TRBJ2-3	TGTGCCAGCAGATCCCCAGGGGGCACAGATACGCAGTATTTT	CASRSPGGTDTQYF
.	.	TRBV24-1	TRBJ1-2	TGTGCCACCAGTGACTGGACGGAAAACTATGGCTACACCTTC	CATSDWTENYGYTF
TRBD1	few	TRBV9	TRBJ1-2	TGTGCCAGCAGCGTGAGGGACAGCTATGGCTACACCTTC	CASSVRDSYGYTF
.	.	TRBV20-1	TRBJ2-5	TGCAGTGCTTTACCCCTACAACGGAGGGTTCATGAGACCCAGTACTTC	CSALPLQRRVHETQYF
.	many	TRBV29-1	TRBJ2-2	TGCAGCGTTGAACCTAACACCGGGGAGCTGTTTTTT	CSVEPNTGELFF
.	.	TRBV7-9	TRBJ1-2	TGTGCCAGCAGCTTAGGACCGTTGCTCGGTGGCTGCACCTTC	CASSLGPLLGGCTF
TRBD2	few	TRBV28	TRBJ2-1	TGTGCCAGCAGGGGTAGCGGGAGGATGTACAATGAGCAGTTCTTC	CASRGSGRMYNEQFF
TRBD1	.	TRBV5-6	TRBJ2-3	TGTGCCAGCAGCCCCAACCCGACAGGGGCGGCAGATACGCAGTATTTT	CASSPNPTGAADTQYF
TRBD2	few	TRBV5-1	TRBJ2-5	TGCGCCAGCAGCACTGGGACTAGCCAAGAGACCCAGTACTTC	CASSTGTSQETQYF
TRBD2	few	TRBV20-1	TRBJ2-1	TGCAGTGCTACCTGGGGCGGGAGGCCGAACAATGAGCAGTTCTTC	CSATWGGRPNNEQFF
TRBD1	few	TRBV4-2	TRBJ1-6	TGTGCCAGCAGCCAAAACGGACAGGGAAATTCACCCCTCCACTTT	CASSQNGQGNSPLHF
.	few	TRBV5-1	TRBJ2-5	TGCGCCAGCAGCGTCGGACTTGGAGAGACCCAGTACTTC	CASSVGLGETQYF